Included here is one TCR beta chain sequence, with context. The record originates from a study of blood T cell repertoires in COVID-19. Per the authors' pipeline: Reference gene primer amplification yielded estimated nucleated cell counts. The data were produced by immunoSEQ multiplex PCR, yet TCRdb's version contains in-frame clones alone and is incomplete. D and trimming were read from the DNA, whereas the V and J calls and clone size are those reported in that table. The sample holds hundreds of thousands of clones; approximately 86% are singletons and the top ten take around 3%. V shed 4 bases and J 4 bases; nucleotides not matched to a gene: 8. Germline-derived CDR1 and CDR2 are SGHNT and YYREEE (reference sequence). The CDR3 runs to 16 residues.

The rearrangement links TRBV5-4 to TRBJ2-1, with 10 bases identical to TRBD2. The clonotype originates from a human donor in a cohort sampled during active COVID-19. The sequencing input was peripheral blood. The CDR3 region has the DNA TGTGCCAGCAGCAGCCCCCCTAGCGGGGGTTACAATGAGCAGTTCTTC. This sequence encodes CASSSPPSGGYNEQFF.